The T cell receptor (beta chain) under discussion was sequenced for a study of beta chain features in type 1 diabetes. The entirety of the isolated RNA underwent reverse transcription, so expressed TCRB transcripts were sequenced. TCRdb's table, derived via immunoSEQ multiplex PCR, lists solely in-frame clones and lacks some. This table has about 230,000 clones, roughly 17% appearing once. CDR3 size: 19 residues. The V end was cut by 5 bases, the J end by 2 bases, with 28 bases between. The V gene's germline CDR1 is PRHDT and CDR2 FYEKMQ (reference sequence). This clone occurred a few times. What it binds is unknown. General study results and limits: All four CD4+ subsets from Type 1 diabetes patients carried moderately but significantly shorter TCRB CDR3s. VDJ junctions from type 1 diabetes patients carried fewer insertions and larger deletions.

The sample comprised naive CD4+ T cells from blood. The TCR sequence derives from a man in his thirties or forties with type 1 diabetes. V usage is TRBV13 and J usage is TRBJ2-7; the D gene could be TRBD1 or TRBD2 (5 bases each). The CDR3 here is CASSPGMGVRSGSTYEQYF. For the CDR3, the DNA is TGTGCCAGCAGCCCCGGGATGGGGGTACGGTCGGGGTCGACCTACGAGCAGTACTTC.